This paragraph covers one T cell receptor beta chain sequence. Its antigen is unidentified. This record comes from a study of T cells after yellow fever vaccination. Study-wide findings and caveats: Though it reached lower strength, the secondary response hit its peak faster, day 5 versus 15. Once the booster was given, most primary-vaccination clones reappeared, at around 95% for CD4 and over 75% for CD8. Abundant clonotypes from the bulk population could have been carried over as contaminants into FACS-sorted repertoires.

TCRdb recomputed calls from the 5' RACE reads with MiXCR, one row per CDR3 protein. Of some 500,000 distinct CDR3 sequences listed, approximately 13% are singletons. The sample was PBMCs, taken on the day of the yellow fever booster vaccination. The sequence was obtained from a man under 40 who received the YFV17D yellow fever vaccine.

Here the CDR3 DNA reads TGTGCCAGCACCCTCCTAGCGGGAGGGCGGAGTGAGCAGTTCTTC. Translating it yields CASTLLAGGRSEQFF. The chain recombines TRBV6-2 or TRBV6-3 with TRBJ2-1, with TRBD2 identical over 12 bases. The CDR3 has 15 residues. The V segment lost 7 bases and the J segment 9 bases; nucleotides outside the gene matches: 10. In germline, CDR1 is MNHEY, CDR2 SVGEGT.